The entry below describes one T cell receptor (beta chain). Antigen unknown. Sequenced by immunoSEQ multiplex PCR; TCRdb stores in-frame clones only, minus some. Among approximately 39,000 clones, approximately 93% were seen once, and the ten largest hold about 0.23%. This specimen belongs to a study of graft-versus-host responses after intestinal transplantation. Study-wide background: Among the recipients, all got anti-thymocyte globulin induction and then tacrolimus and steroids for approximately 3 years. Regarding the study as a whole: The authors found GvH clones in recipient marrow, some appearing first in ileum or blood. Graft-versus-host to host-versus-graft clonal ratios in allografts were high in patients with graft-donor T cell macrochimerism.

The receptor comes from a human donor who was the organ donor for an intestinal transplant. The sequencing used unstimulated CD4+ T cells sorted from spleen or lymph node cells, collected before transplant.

CDR3 bases: TGCGCCAGCAGTCGGACGGACCCAGGCACTGAAGCTTTCTTT. Translated, it gives CASSRTDPGTEAFF. V and J are TRBV5-1 and TRBJ1-1; D is uncertain. Between the trimmed V and J ends, which lost 5 bases and 4 bases, there was a span of 15 bases. The CDR3 covers 14 residues. Per the germline V gene, CDR1 is SGHRS and CDR2 is YFSETQ.